The 3 T cell receptor beta chains given below trace back to one sample, sequenced in a study of blood T cell repertoires in COVID-19. Clones were read by immunoSEQ multiplex PCR, and TCRdb kept only the in-frame ones, dropping some. The table has roughly 230,000 clones, 75% to 85% seen once. What was sequenced was peripheral blood. These receptors all stem from a human donor in a cohort sampled during active COVID-19.

The V gene is TRBV11-2, the J gene TRBJ1-1; the D is unclear. The CDR3 has 13 residues. V was shortened by 2 bases and J by 5 bases, with 9 bases between the two germline ends. CDR1 SGHAT and CDR2 FQNNGV come from the germline V gene. This CDR3 is CASSLIRGTEAFF. DNA of the CDR3: TGTGCCAGCAGCTTAATAAGAGGGACTGAAGCTTTCTTT. The full variable domain, its missing parts supplied by reference TRBV11-2 and TRBJ1-1, is EAGVAQSPRYKIIEKRQSVAFWCNPISGHATLYWYQQILGQGPKLLIQFQNNGVVDDSQLPKDRFSAERLKGVDSTLKIQPAKLEDSAVYLCASSLIRGTEAFFGQGTRLTVV.

This clone was counted once. The V and J genes are TRBV5-5 and TRBJ1-4; no definite D call. CDR3 length: 14 residues. Trimming took off 4 bases at V and 4 bases at J, with 11 bases between the two ends. CDR1 and CDR2 (germline): SGHKS, YYEKEE (reference sequence). The CDR3 sequence: CASSHRVLNEKLFF. DNA for the CDR3: TGTGCCAGCAGCCACCGGGTCCTTAATGAAAAACTGTTTTTT.

This rearrangement joins TRBV7-2 to TRBJ1-4; D is perhaps TRBD1 (5 bases). The V end lost 0 bases, the J end lost 2 bases, and 7 bases lay between the germline ends. Looked up from germline, CDR1 is SGHTA and CDR2 is FQGNSA. The CDR3 runs to 15 residues. As DNA, the CDR3 is TGTGCCAGCAGCTTAGCTAGGGGTACTAATGAAAAACTGTTTTTT. It translates to CASSLARGTNEKLFF.